One and the same sample provided the 17 T cell receptor beta chains below, sequenced in a study of Graves' ophthalmopathy and Graves' hyperthyroidism. For repertoire sequencing, the TCR beta CDR3 regions were amplified from RNA transcripts. An opening RT-PCR round employed HTBI primers and preceded a second-round multiplex PCR. TCRdb reprocessed the multiplex PCR reads with MiXCR, giving one entry per CDR3 protein. This table has 300,000 to 400,000 distinct CDR3 sequences, approximately 18% appearing once. Source material: peripheral blood. All receptors come from an adult woman with stable Graves' hyperthyroidism.

The sample holds many counts of this clonotype. The rearrangement uses TRBV19 and TRBJ2-2; weak D call: TRBD1 (6 bases). The V and J ends lost 0 bases and 3 bases respectively, with 8 bases between them. Germline V gene sequence: CDR1 LNHDA, CDR2 SQIVND (reference sequence). CDR3 size: 15 residues. CDR3 amino acids: CASSIEQGHTGELFF. The CDR3, as DNA: TGTGCCAGTAGTATAGAACAGGGTCACACCGGGGAGCTGTTTTTT.

This clonotype was seen at least ten times. The chain has TRBV3-1 and TRBJ1-2; no firm D call. Looked up from germline, CDR1 is LGHDT and CDR2 is YNNKEL (reference sequence). The CDR3 consists of 15 residues. V lost 1 base and J lost 4, with 13 bases in between. CDR3 region: CASSQAGQWGYGYTF. The CDR3 DNA reads TGTGCCAGCAGCCAAGCGGGCCAGTGGGGCTATGGCTACACCTTC.

This clonotype showed up many times. The genes are TRBV29-1 and TRBJ1-1; TRBD1 aligns across 8 bases. The CDR3 consists of 13 residues. In germline, CDR1 is SQVTM, CDR2 ANQGSEA. V dropped 6 bases and J dropped 4; count of bases not matched to a gene: 7. CDR3 region: CSVVKTGGTEAFF. The CDR3 coding sequence is TGCAGCGTCGTTAAAACAGGGGGCACTGAAGCTTTCTTT.

This clonotype was counted at least ten times. The gene calls are TRBV24-1 and TRBJ2-7; D is uncertain. CDR3 length equals 12 residues. Per the germline V gene, CDR1 is KGHDR and CDR2 is SFDVKD. Trimming pared 0 bases from V and 8 bases from J, leaving 7 bases between. CDR3 nucleotides: TGTGCCACCAGTGATTTGGGCTTGAAGCAGTACTTC. Its protein product is CATSDLGLKQYF.

In this sample, this clonotype turned up many times. This CDR3 reads CASSLATEFQETQYF. The CDR3 bases are TGTGCCAGCAGCTTAGCTACCGAGTTCCAAGAGACCCAGTACTTC. V and J are TRBV7-8 and TRBJ2-5; D call uncertain. Per the germline V gene, CDR1 is SGHVS and CDR2 is FQNEAQ. V was pared by 0 bases and J by 1 base, with 9 bases between. CDR3 length: 15 residues.

This clonotype was seen ten or more times. Written as DNA, the CDR3 is TGTGCCAGCAGTCCTAACGACAGACTGAACACTGAAGCTTTCTTT. This gives the protein CASSPNDRLNTEAFF. This chain links TRBV28 with TRBJ1-1; the D gene is possibly TRBD1 (5 bases). CDR3 size: 15 residues. Trimming pared 5 bases from V and 0 bases from J, leaving 13 bases between. Germline V lookup: CDR1 MDHEN, CDR2 SYDVKM.

This rearrangement joins TRBV5-1 to TRBJ1-2; 9 positions agree with TRBD1. The CDR3 consists of 15 residues. The V gene's germline CDR1 is SGHRS and CDR2 YFSETQ. V was pared by 4 bases and J by 3 bases, with 7 bases of the junction left unmatched. CDR3 in amino acids: CASSPGQGWDYGYTF. The CDR3 nucleotides are TGCGCCAGCAGCCCCGGACAGGGGTGGGACTATGGCTACACCTTC.

This clonotype was seen many times. The chain has TRBV25-1 and TRBJ1-2; possible D gene TRBD1, 5 bases. The V gene's germline CDR1 is MGHDK and CDR2 SYGVNS. This CDR3 is built from 13 residues. Trimming took off 5 bases at V and 4 bases at J, with 11 bases between the two ends. The chain's CDR3 is CASSTGLGYGYTF. CDR3 bases: TGTGCCAGCAGTACAGGATTGGGCTATGGCTACACCTTC.

V is TRBV10-3 and J is TRBJ2-5, with 7 bases identical to TRBD2. Losses at the gene ends were 7 bases for V and 1 base for J; bases not matched to a gene: 6. The germline gives CDR1 ENHRY, CDR2 SYGVKD. This CDR3 region has 14 residues. CDR3 nucleotide sequence: TGTGCCATCAAATCCGGGACTACCCAAGAGACCCAGTACTTC. It codes for CAIKSGTTQETQYF.

This clonotype was observed at least ten times. The chain carries TRBV29-1 and TRBJ2-3; D might be TRBD1 or TRBD2, each matching 5 bases. V was cut by 8 bases and J by 2 bases, with 17 bases left in between. The CDR3 runs to 14 residues. Germline loops: CDR1 SQVTM, CDR2 ANQGSEA. The CDR3 bases are TGCAGCTTAAGACCCGGGACCTACACAGATACGCAGTATTTT. Encoded protein: CSLRPGTYTDTQYF.

This clonotype was seen many times. The chain employs TRBV5-1 and TRBJ2-7; 11 positions agree with TRBD1. Unmatched junction bases numbered 5, after V lost 3 bases and J lost 3 bases. The germline CDR1 and CDR2 sequences are SGHRS and YFSETQ. The CDR3 has 15 residues. CDR3 region: CASSSGTGGFYEQYF. DNA of the CDR3: TGCGCCAGCAGCTCCGGGACAGGGGGTTTCTACGAGCAGTACTTC.

This clonotype was found a few times. The CDR3 here is CASRTKGEHELLEETQYF. CDR3 nucleotides: TGCGCCAGCAGAACTAAGGGAGAACATGAACTCTTGGAAGAGACCCAGTACTTC. The chain links TRBV5-1 to TRBJ2-5, with D possibly being TRBD2 (5 bases). CDR1 and CDR2 from the germline V gene are SGHRS and YFSETQ. Trimming pared 5 bases from V and 3 bases from J, leaving 26 bases between. There are 18 residues in the CDR3.

This clonotype was seen repeatedly, ten times or more. J is TRBJ2-7 and V is TRBV28; 7 positions agree with TRBD2. CDR3 length: 15 residues. J lost 0 bases, V lost 8 bases, and 10 bases had no gene match. Germline CDR1 is MDHEN and CDR2 is SYDVKM. CDR3 loop: CASARLRGSSYEQYF. The CDR3 coding sequence is TGTGCCAGCGCCCGACTCCGCGGGAGCTCCTACGAGCAGTACTTC.

This clonotype was recorded at least ten times. The chain combines TRBV6-2 or TRBV6-3 with TRBJ2-2; D call uncertain. This CDR3 is built from 13 residues. Germline V lookup: CDR1 MNHEY, CDR2 SVGEGT. Trimming took 0 bases from V and 4 from J, leaving 3 bases between them. CDR3 DNA sequence: TGTGCCAGCAGTTACTCCCGCACCGGGGAGCTGTTTTTT. Its protein is CASSYSRTGELFF.

This clonotype was recorded at least ten times. J is TRBJ1-1 and V is TRBV28; D unclear. Trimming stripped 3 bases from V and 8 bases from J, with 10 bases between. This CDR3 spans 12 amino acids. The germline V gene has CDR1 MDHEN and CDR2 SYDVKM. DNA for the CDR3: TGTGCCAGCAGTTTGCGGCACCTAGAAGCTTTCTTT. It encodes CASSLRHLEAFF.

This clonotype showed up many times. The chain couples TRBV12-3 or TRBV12-4 to TRBJ2-2; the match to TRBD1 covers 9 bases. Trimming at V came to 7 bases and at J to 1 base, leaving 7 bases not matched to a gene. The CDR3 totals 16 residues. The CDR3 here is CASTHGTGRNTGELFF. For the CDR3, the DNA is TGTGCCAGCACCCACGGGACAGGGAGGAACACCGGGGAGCTGTTTTTT.

The table lists this clonotype with many counts. The chain links TRBV4-1 to TRBJ2-5, with D possibly being TRBD2 (5 bases). The CDR3 length is 15 residues. The germline gives CDR1 MGHRA, CDR2 YSYEKL. Trimming left V 5 bases short and J 4 bases short, with 17 bases between. Here the CDR3 DNA reads TGCGCCAGCAGCGAAGGGCCAGGACTGTTAGAGACCCAGTACTTC. Encoded protein: CASSEGPGLLETQYF.